The subject of this entry is one T cell receptor beta chain. What it binds is not known. This CDR3 is 10 amino acids long. Per germline, CDR1 SNHLY and CDR2 FYNNEI. V lost 6 bases to trimming and J lost 10 bases, with 7 bases between them. cDNA reverse transcribed from extracted RNA served as the sequencing template. Only in-frame clones appear in the TCRdb table, and some are missing; sequencing was by immunoSEQ multiplex PCR. The table records about 23,000 clones, roughly half of them present only once. This specimen belongs to a study of CD8+ T cells in alopecia areata. Study-wide points: Lesional scalp displayed greater clonality than normal scalp, most notably in alopecia totalis/universalis. Resident alphabeta T cells of normal skin are also sequenced in scalp samples. Patients displayed less clarity in TCR sharing than mice, a finding possibly related to HLA.

The TCR comes from a human donor with alopecia areata. V is TRBV2 and J is TRBJ2-1, with a weak D call TRBD2 (5 bases). The sample taken for sequencing was NKG2D-high CD8+ T cells sorted from blood. CDR3 nucleotide sequence: TGTGCCAGCAGCAGAGGGGAGCAGTTCTTC. The encoded protein is CASSRGEQFF.